What follows are 30 T cell receptor beta chains derived from one specimen sequenced in a study of cytomegalovirus exposure and HLA in healthy donors. It was with 60 Vbeta and 13 Jbeta primers that the PCR ran. The method was immunoSEQ multiplex PCR; TCRdb's version includes in-frame clones alone and lacks a portion of them. The sample holds 95,000 to 110,000 clones; 60% to 85% are singletons and the top ten take around 5%. Input material: PBMCs. The source is a woman younger than 35 in good health and CMV-seropositive.

V gene TRBV28 combines with J gene TRBJ2-1, with 9 bases aligning to TRBD2. The length of the CDR3 is 16 residues. Trimming removed 8 bases from V and 4 bases from J; junction bases left unmatched: 12. Germline V gene data show CDR1 as MDHEN and CDR2 as SYDVKM. In nucleotides, the CDR3 is TGTGCCAGCTCCGGGGCGGGAGGGGCCCTTTACAATGAGCAGTTCTTC. Its translation is CASSGAGGALYNEQFF.

The chain joins TRBV5-1 to TRBJ2-7; 8 nucleotides match TRBD1. The CDR3 consists of 15 residues. The V segment lost 2 bases and the J segment 5 bases; nucleotides outside the gene matches: 9. Germline-derived CDR1 and CDR2 are SGHRS and YFSETQ. The CDR3 DNA follows: TGCGCCAGCAGCTTAGAAGGACAGGGTTACCACGAGCAGTACTTC. This codes for CASSLEGQGYHEQYF.

This clone has only one observation. Distinct nucleotide sequences in the sample also encode this CDR3. The chain carries TRBV10-3 and TRBJ1-1, with a possible D match to TRBD1 (6 bases). The CDR3 runs to 13 residues. Trimming removed 3 bases at V and 5 bases at J, with 10 bases between. Looked up from germline, CDR1 is ENHRY and CDR2 is SYGVKD. This CDR3 is CAISEQGWTEAFF. The CDR3 bases are TGTGCCATCAGTGAACAGGGATGGACTGAAGCTTTCTTT.

The chain joins TRBV29-1 to TRBJ2-4; 11 bases fit TRBD2. The germline V gene has CDR1 SQVTM and CDR2 ANQGSEA. Trimming cost V 2 bases and J 3 bases; bases outside gene matches: 9. CDR3 length equals 17 residues. CDR3 coding DNA: TGCAGCGTTGAAAACCGGGGTAGCGGGAGGGTCAAAAACATTCAGTACTTC. It translates to CSVENRGSGRVKNIQYF. The full variable domain, with the rest looked up from reference TRBV29-1 and TRBJ2-4, is SAVISQKPSRDICQRGTSLTIQCQVDSQVTMMFWYRQQPGQSLTLIATANQGSEATYESGFVIDKFPISRPNLTFSTLTVSNMSPEDSSIYLCSVENRGSGRVKNIQYFGAGTRLSVL.

As concerns this clone: Other DNA sequences within the sample encode an identical CDR3. The V and J genes are TRBV20-1 and TRBJ2-5; D not resolved. The germline V gene has CDR1 DFQATT and CDR2 SNEGSKA (reference sequence). The ends were cut back, 3 bases at V and 5 bases at J, with 4 bases in the middle. CDR3 length: 10 amino acids. CDR3 protein: CSASSETQYF. The CDR3 DNA reads as TGCAGTGCTAGTAGTGAGACCCAGTACTTC.

The rearrangement links TRBV28 to TRBJ1-5, with D perhaps TRBD1 (5 bases). CDR1 is MDHEN, CDR2 SYDVKM, per germline. The CDR3 extends over 15 amino acids. Between the trimmed V and J ends, which lost 8 bases and 1 base, there was a span of 15 bases. CDR3 sequence reads: CASSPLGGSNQPQHF. In nucleotides, the CDR3 is TGTGCCAGCTCCCCACTGGGGGGAAGCAATCAGCCCCAGCATTTT.

This rearrangement joins TRBV5-6 to TRBJ2-5; D gene unclear. The CDR3 runs 14 residues. Deletions cut 0 bases from V and 1 base from J, with 7 bases between. Germline V CDR1 and CDR2: SGHDT, YYEEEE. CDR3 region: CASSLVAAQETQYF. For the CDR3, the DNA is TGTGCCAGCAGCTTGGTGGCCGCCCAAGAGACCCAGTACTTC.

The V and J genes are TRBV28 and TRBJ1-3; tentative D call: TRBD1 (6 bases). The CDR3 length is 15 residues. V lost 4 bases, J lost 0 bases, and 10 bases lay in between. Germline lookup yields CDR1 MDHEN and CDR2 SYDVKM. Here the CDR3 DNA reads TGTGCCAGCAGTTCCGGGACAATCTCTGGAAACACCATATATTTT. Encoded protein: CASSSGTISGNTIYF.

The chain combines TRBV28 with TRBJ2-5, with 12 positions matching TRBD2. The CDR3 totals 15 residues. V lost 6 bases, J lost 0 bases, and 2 bases stayed unmatched. Germline-derived CDR1 and CDR2 are MDHEN and SYDVKM. The CDR3 DNA sequence: TGTGCCAGCAGGACTAGCGGGGGACACCAAGAGACCCAGTACTTC. It yields the protein CASRTSGGHQETQYF.

The chain uses TRBV6-5 and TRBJ2-7; D is ambiguous. The length of the CDR3 is 14 residues. V was clipped by 2 bases and J by 0 bases, with 8 bases between them. In germline, CDR1 is MNHEY, CDR2 SVGAGI. This CDR3 is CASSYVTGSYEQYF. CDR3 DNA sequence: TGTGCCAGCAGTTACGTGACTGGCTCCTACGAGCAGTACTTC.

The chain employs TRBV6-6 and TRBJ1-6; perhaps TRBD1 as D (6 bases). The CDR3 has 16 residues. Per the germline V gene, CDR1 is MNHNY and CDR2 is SVGAGI (reference sequence). V shed 5 bases and J shed 6 bases, with 17 bases lying between them. CDR3 amino acids: CASSNGGLGGNSPLHF. CDR3 in DNA: TGTGCCAGCAGTAACGGGGGGCTAGGGGGTAATTCACCCCTCCACTTT.

This clone was detected only once. J is TRBJ2-2 and V is TRBV5-4; D remains ambiguous. Per germline, CDR1 SGHNT and CDR2 YYREEE (reference sequence). Trimming shortened V by 2 bases and J by 1 base, and 6 bases separated the two germline ends. The CDR3 sequence is 14 residues long. CDR3 loop: CASSFVENTGELFF. CDR3 sequence (DNA): TGTGCCAGCAGCTTTGTAGAGAACACCGGGGAGCTGTTTTTT. Drawing the rest from reference TRBV5-4 and TRBJ2-2, the complete variable domain is ETGVTQSPTHLIKTRGQQVTLRCSSQSGHNTVSWYQQALGQGPQFIFQYYREEENGRGNFPPRFSGLQFPNYSSELNVNALELDDSALYLCASSFVENTGELFFGEGSRLTVL.

This clone was detected a few times. This chain connects TRBV28 to TRBJ2-1, with 8 positions matching TRBD2. After removal of 5 bases from V and 7 bases from J, the junction contained 16 bases not matched to a gene. The CDR3 sequence is 17 residues long. Germline V gives CDR1 MDHEN, CDR2 SYDVKM. The CDR3 DNA follows: TGTGCCAGCAGTCTCCAATGGGGGGGCGGGAGGCTTAATGAGCAGTTCTTC. Its translation is CASSLQWGGGRLNEQFF.

The CDR3 region is CASSLGGTGANVLTF. The CDR3 DNA reads as TGCGCCAGCAGCTTGGGAGGGACTGGGGCCAACGTCCTGACTTTC. The chain recombines TRBV5-1 with TRBJ2-6; TRBD2 might be the D (5 bases). CDR1 is SGHRS, CDR2 YFSETQ, per germline. This CDR3 is 15 amino acids long. Trimming left V 0 bases short and J 2 bases short, with 6 bases between. The whole variable domain, remainder taken from reference TRBV5-1 and TRBJ2-6, is KAGVTQTPRYLIKTRGQQVTLSCSPISGHRSVSWYQQTPGQGLQFLFEYFSETQRNKGNFPGRFSGRQFSNSRSEMNVSTLELGDSALYLCASSLGGTGANVLTFGAGSRLTVL.

The chain employs TRBV6-5 and TRBJ1-1; tentative D call: TRBD1 (6 bases). With 5 bases removed from V and 3 bases from J, the gap between germline ends came to 10 bases. This CDR3 has 13 amino acids. The germline CDR1 and CDR2 sequences are MNHEY and SVGAGI. The CDR3 loop reads CASSPQGHTEAFF. CDR3 DNA: TGTGCCAGCAGTCCACAGGGACACACTGAAGCTTTCTTT.

V is TRBV9 and J is TRBJ2-7; 16 bases line up with TRBD2. The germline V gene encodes CDR1 SGDLS and CDR2 YYNGEE. The CDR3 totals 17 residues. The junction had 7 bases not matched to a gene; V was cut back by 4 bases and J by 3 bases. The CDR3 nucleotides are TGTGCCAGCAGCTCGGGACTAGCGGGAGGGCCGATCTACGAGCAGTACTTC. It codes for CASSSGLAGGPIYEQYF.

This clone came up a few times. V and J are TRBV6-6 and TRBJ2-7; D is ambiguous. This CDR3 region has 11 residues. In germline, CDR1 is MNHNY, CDR2 SVGAGI (reference sequence). Trimming cost V 6 bases and J 1 base, with 4 bases left between them. CDR3 region: CASSPSYEQYF. For the CDR3, the DNA is TGTGCCAGCAGCCCGTCCTACGAGCAGTACTTC.

The chain joins TRBV28 to TRBJ1-2, with D possibly TRBD1 on 5 matching bases. Per germline, CDR1 MDHEN and CDR2 SYDVKM. The length of the CDR3 is 15 residues. Trimming removed 2 bases at V and 4 bases at J, with 14 bases between. CDR3 coding DNA: TGTGCCAGCAGTTTAGAAGGGAAGGGGCCCTATGGCTACACCTTC. Translation: CASSLEGKGPYGYTF.

The chain couples TRBV9 to TRBJ2-1, with 8 bases identical to TRBD2. V lost 7 bases, J lost 1 base, and 7 bases stayed unmatched. CDR1 is SGDLS, CDR2 YYNGEE, per germline. The CDR3 is made up of 15 amino acids. This CDR3 reads CASGQREKSYNEQFF. Written as DNA, the CDR3 is TGTGCCAGCGGACAGCGGGAGAAGTCCTACAATGAGCAGTTCTTC.

The chain recombines TRBV30 with TRBJ2-2; maybe TRBD2 (5 bases). The CDR3 is 15 amino acids. The germline CDR1 and CDR2 sequences are GTSNPN and SVGIG (reference sequence). The V gene lost 0 bases and the J gene lost 5 bases, with 13 bases spanning the gap. The CDR3 loop is CAWSVRGIWTGELFF. The CDR3 DNA is TGTGCCTGGAGTGTACGGGGTATTTGGACCGGGGAGCTGTTTTTT.

This clone came up a few times. The rearrangement links TRBV4-1 to TRBJ2-2, with 10 bases that match TRBD1. The length of the CDR3 is 15 residues. Germline V CDR1 and CDR2: MGHRA, YSYEKL. Trimming took 5 bases from V and 4 from J; bases not matched to a gene: 4. The CDR3 sequence is CASSFGQGGTGELFF. The CDR3 coding sequence is TGCGCCAGCAGCTTCGGACAGGGGGGCACCGGGGAGCTGTTTTTT.

In its sample, this clone was seen a few times. V and J are TRBV28 and TRBJ2-2; 7 bases align to TRBD1. Germline loops: CDR1 MDHEN, CDR2 SYDVKM. J was trimmed by 6 bases and V by 7 bases; bases with no gene match: 14. The CDR3 is made up of 16 amino acids. CDR3 loop: CASKPRDSPAAGELFF. CDR3 DNA sequence: TGTGCCAGCAAACCCCGGGACAGCCCTGCCGCCGGGGAGCTGTTTTTT.

The chain combines TRBV30 with TRBJ1-2; unclear D gene. V lost 8 bases to trimming and J lost 4 bases, with 11 bases between them. CDR3 length equals 11 residues. Germline V gives CDR1 GTSNPN, CDR2 SVGIG (reference sequence). The CDR3 bases are TGTGCCCGAAGCGGGAGCTATGGCTACACCTTC. Translating gives CARSGSYGYTF.

The rearrangement uses TRBV14 and TRBJ1-1; 8 bases agree with TRBD1. The CDR3 is made up of 16 amino acids. Germline-derived CDR1 and CDR2 are SGHDN and FVKESK. Trimming at V came to 0 bases and at J to 3 bases, leaving 6 bases not matched to a gene. CDR3 residues: CASSQEWPQGDTEAFF. The CDR3 nucleotides read TGTGCCAGCAGCCAAGAATGGCCACAGGGGGACACTGAAGCTTTCTTT.

Details on this clone: Within the sample, other DNA sequences also encode this same CDR3. The rearrangement uses TRBV29-1 and TRBJ1-5; unclear D gene. Germline CDR1 reads SQVTM; CDR2 reads ANQGSEA. The length of the CDR3 is 13 residues. V lost 6 bases, J lost 3 bases, and 12 bases lay in between. In DNA form, the CDR3 reads TGCAGCGTCGTAGGAGGGTTCAATCAGCCCCAGCATTTT. Translating gives CSVVGGFNQPQHF.

The chain links TRBV14 to TRBJ2-1, with TRBD2 matching over 7 bases. Unmatched junction bases numbered 9, after V lost 4 bases and J lost 3 bases. CDR1 is SGHDN, CDR2 FVKESK, per germline. This CDR3 has 16 residues. CDR3 residues: CASSLLGGSLYNEQFF. The CDR3 nucleotides are TGTGCCAGCAGCCTCTTGGGCGGGAGTCTCTACAATGAGCAGTTCTTC.

This chain links TRBV5-4 with TRBJ2-7; possible D gene TRBD1, 6 bases. V was shortened by 4 bases and J by 1 base, with 12 bases between the two germline ends. Per germline, CDR1 SGHNT and CDR2 YYREEE (reference sequence). The CDR3 has 14 amino acids. The CDR3 bases are TGTGCCAGCAGCCCCGGGACACCGTCCTACGAGCAGTACTTC. The encoded protein is CASSPGTPSYEQYF.

About this clone itself: An end of the junction does not agree with germline; a read error may underlie this. This chain's CDR3 is CASSLAGASYNEQFF. The CDR3 nucleotides are TGTGCCAGCAGCCTAGCGGGAGCGTCCTACAATGAGCAGTTCTTC. The chain recombines TRBV7-2 with TRBJ2-1; 10 nucleotides align to TRBD2. There are 15 residues in the CDR3. Germline loops: CDR1 SGHTA, CDR2 FQGNSA.

The chain carries TRBV2 and TRBJ2-3; 8 nucleotides line up with TRBD1. The V segment lost 7 bases and the J segment 1 base; nucleotides outside the gene matches: 7. This CDR3 is 15 amino acids long. The V gene's germline CDR1 is SNHLY and CDR2 FYNNEI. CDR3 in amino acids: CASNRDRGGTDTQYF. CDR3 sequence (DNA): TGTGCCAGCAACCGTGACAGGGGCGGCACAGATACGCAGTATTTT.

The chain couples TRBV28 to TRBJ2-2; weak D call: TRBD2 (6 bases). In germline, CDR1 is MDHEN, CDR2 SYDVKM. The CDR3 runs 10 residues. The CDR3: CAGGTGELFF. The CDR3, as DNA: TGTGCTGGGGGGACCGGGGAGCTGTTTTTT.